This note documents a single TCR beta chain sequence. Its antigen remains unknown. CDR1 is SEHNR, CDR2 FQNEAQ, per germline (reference sequence). The CDR3 runs 14 residues. V dropped 5 bases and J dropped 4; count of bases not matched to a gene: 6. This sample stems from a study of T cell repertoires in cytomegalovirus infection. MiXCR was run by TCRdb on the reads, yielding one entry per CDR3 protein. The profile covers some 110,000 distinct CDR3 sequences, with 25% to 35% appearing a single time and 58% taken by the ten largest. The material was CD8+ T cells from cultured PBMCs, obtained from culture after CMV antigen stimulation. This chain connects TRBV7-9 to TRBJ1-2, with 8 nucleotides matching TRBD1. The receptor was isolated from a human donor in good health (CMV status not recorded). Some clones in this sample may be carry-over from other donors' samples. The CDR3 is CASSLQGAGYGYTF. Written as DNA, the CDR3 is TGTGCCAGCAGCCTCCAGGGGGCTGGCTATGGCTACACCTTC. Full variable domain (remainder filled in from reference TRBV7-9 and TRBJ1-2): DTGVSQNPRHKITKRGQNVTFRCDPISEHNRLYWYRQTLGQGPEFLTYFQNEAQLEKSRLLSDRFSAERPKGSFSTLEIQRTEQGDSAMYLCASSLQGAGYGYTFGSGTRLTVV.